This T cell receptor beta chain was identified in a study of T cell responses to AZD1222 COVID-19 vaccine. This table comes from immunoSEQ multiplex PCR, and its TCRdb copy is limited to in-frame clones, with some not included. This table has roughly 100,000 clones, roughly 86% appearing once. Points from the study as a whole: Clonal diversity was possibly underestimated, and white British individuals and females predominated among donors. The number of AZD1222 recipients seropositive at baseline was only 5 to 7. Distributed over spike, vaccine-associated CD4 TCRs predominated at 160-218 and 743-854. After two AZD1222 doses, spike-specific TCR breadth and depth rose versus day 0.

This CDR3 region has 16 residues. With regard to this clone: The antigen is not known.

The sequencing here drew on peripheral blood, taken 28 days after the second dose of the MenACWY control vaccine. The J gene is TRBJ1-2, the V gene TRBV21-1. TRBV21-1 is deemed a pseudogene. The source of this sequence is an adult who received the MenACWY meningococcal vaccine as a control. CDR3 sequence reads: CASSKARDTCPYGYTF. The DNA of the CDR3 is TGTGCCAGCAGCAAAGCGCGGGACACCTGCCCCTATGGCTACACCTTC.